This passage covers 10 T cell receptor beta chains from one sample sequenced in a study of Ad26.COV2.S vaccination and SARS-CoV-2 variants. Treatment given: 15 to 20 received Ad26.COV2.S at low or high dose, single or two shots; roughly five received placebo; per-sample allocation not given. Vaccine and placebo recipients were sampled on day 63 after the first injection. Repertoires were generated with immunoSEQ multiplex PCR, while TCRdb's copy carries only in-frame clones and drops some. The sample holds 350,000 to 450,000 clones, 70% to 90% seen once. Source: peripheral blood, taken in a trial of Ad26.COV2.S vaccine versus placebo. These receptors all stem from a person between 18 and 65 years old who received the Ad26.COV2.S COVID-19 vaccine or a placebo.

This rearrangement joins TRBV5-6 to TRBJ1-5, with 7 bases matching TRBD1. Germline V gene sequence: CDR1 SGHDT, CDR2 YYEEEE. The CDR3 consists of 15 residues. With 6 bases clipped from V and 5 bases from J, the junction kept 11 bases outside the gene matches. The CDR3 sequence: CASTEGAADYQPQHF. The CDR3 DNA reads TGTGCCAGCACCGAGGGGGCGGCAGACTATCAGCCCCAGCATTTT. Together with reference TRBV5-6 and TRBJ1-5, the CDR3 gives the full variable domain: DAGVTQSPTHLIKTRGQQVTLRCSPKSGHDTVSWYQQALGQGPQFIFQYYEEEERQRGNFPDRFSGHQFPNYSSELNVNALLLGDSALYLCASTEGAADYQPQHFGDGTRLSIL.

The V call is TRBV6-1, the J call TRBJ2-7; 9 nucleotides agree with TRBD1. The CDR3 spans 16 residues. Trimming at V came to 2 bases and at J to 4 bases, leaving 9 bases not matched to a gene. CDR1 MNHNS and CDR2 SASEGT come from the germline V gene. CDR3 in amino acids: CASSELPGQGFYEQYF. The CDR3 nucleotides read TGTGCCAGCAGTGAACTTCCGGGACAGGGTTTTTACGAGCAGTACTTC.

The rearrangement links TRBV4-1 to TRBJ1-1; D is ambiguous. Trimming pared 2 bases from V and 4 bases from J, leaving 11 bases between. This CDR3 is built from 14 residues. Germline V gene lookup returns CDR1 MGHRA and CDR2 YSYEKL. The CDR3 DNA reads TGCGCCAGCAGCCAACTCGGCCTAGCCACTGAAGCTTTCTTT. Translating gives CASSQLGLATEAFF.

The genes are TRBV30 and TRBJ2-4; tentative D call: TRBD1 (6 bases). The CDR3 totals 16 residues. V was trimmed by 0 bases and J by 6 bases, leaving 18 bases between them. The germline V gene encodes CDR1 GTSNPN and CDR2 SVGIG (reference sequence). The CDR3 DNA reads TGTGCCTGGAGTGTGAAGGGGGTGGCCCCGAGAAACATTCAGTACTTC. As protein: CAWSVKGVAPRNIQYF.

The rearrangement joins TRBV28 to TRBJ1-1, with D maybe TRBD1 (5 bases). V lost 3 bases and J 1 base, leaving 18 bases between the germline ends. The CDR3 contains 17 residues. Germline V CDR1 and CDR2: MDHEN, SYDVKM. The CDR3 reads CASSFSRGVIRNTEAFF. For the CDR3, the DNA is TGTGCCAGCAGTTTTAGTCGGGGGGTTATTCGGAACACTGAAGCTTTCTTT.

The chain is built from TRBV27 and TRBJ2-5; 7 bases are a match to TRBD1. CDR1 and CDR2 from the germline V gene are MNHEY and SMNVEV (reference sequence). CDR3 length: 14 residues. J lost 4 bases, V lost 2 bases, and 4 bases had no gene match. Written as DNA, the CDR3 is TGTGCCAGCAGTTTAAGGGGGCTCGGAGAGACCCAGTACTTC. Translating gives CASSLRGLGETQYF.

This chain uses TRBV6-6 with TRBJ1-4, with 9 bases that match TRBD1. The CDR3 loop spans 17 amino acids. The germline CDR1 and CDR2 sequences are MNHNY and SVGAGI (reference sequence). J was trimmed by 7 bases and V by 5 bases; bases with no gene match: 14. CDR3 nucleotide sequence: TGTGCCAGCAGTAGATCGATGGACAGGGGAATTAGTGAAAAACTGTTTTTT. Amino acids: CASSRSMDRGISEKLFF.

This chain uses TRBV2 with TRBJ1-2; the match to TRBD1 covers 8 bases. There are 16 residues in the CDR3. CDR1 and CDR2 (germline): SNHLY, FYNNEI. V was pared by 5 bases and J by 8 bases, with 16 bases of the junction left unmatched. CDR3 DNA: TGTGCCAGCAGTCAAGGACAGGGTTACCCTGGCCAGGGCTACACCTTC. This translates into CASSQGQGYPGQGYTF.

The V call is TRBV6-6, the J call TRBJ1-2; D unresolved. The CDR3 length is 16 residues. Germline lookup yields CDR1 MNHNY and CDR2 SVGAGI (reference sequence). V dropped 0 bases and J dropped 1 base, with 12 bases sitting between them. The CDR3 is CASSYSRTALNYGYTF. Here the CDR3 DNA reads TGTGCCAGCAGTTACTCCAGAACAGCGCTTAACTATGGCTACACCTTC.

DNA for the CDR3: TGTGCCAGCAGCACCAGGGTAGACACTGAAGCTTTCTTT. This encodes CASSTRVDTEAFF. The chain links TRBV11-3 to TRBJ1-1; TRBD1 is a possible D gene (5 bases). Per germline, CDR1 SGHNT and CDR2 YENEEA. This CDR3 has 13 amino acids. V lost 5 bases and J 3 bases, leaving 10 bases between the germline ends.